The TCR beta chain described here comes from a study of identical twins. Each CDR3 protein gets one entry after TCRdb re-called the 5' RACE reads with MiXCR. This sample yields 1,800,000 or so distinct CDR3 sequences, of which under 35% are seen a single time; about 0.3% belongs to the top ten. Regarding the study as a whole: Twins shared out-of-frame alpha sequences with excess low generation probability.

This clonotype turned up a few times. Antigen specificity is unknown. V dropped 5 bases and J dropped 7 bases, with 9 bases sitting between them. Germline V gives CDR1 MNHNY, CDR2 SVGAGI (reference sequence). This CDR3 comprises 11 residues. The TCR comes from a newborn girl in good health. What was sequenced was cord blood. The chain carries TRBV6-6 and TRBJ2-7, with D perhaps matching TRBD1 (5 bases). CDR3 residues: CASSNRQEQYF. The DNA for the CDR3 is TGTGCCAGCAGTAATCGACAGGAGCAGTACTTC.